The clone carrying this T cell receptor (beta chain) turned up a few times. Germline V gene data show CDR1 as MDHEN and CDR2 as SYDVKM. The CDR3 extends over 16 amino acids. J gave up 6 bases and V 10 bases, and 15 bases lay outside the gene matches. One entry per CDR3 protein, called by TCRdb with MiXCR from the 5' RACE reads. The repertoire holds 100,000 or so distinct CDR3 sequences, with roughly 15% as singletons. This sample was included in a study of T cells of healthy individuals. The chain has TRBV28 and TRBJ2-1; 10 bases map to TRBD2. The source is a human donor in good health. The CDR3 loop is CATLPSSGRIVNEQFF. CDR3 nucleotides: TGTGCCACCCTCCCTTCTAGCGGGAGAATCGTCAATGAGCAGTTCTTC.